Sequencing of this T cell receptor beta chain was carried out in a study of T cell responses to AZD1222 COVID-19 vaccine. Across the study: Pooled samples include second doses given at about 4 or 12 weeks.

Broader study findings: Baseline seropositives among AZD1222 recipients totaled only 5 to 7. Vaccine-related CD4 TCRs covered spike, predominating at 160-218 and 743-854. The reported proportion of spike-specific TCRs targeting unmutated variant regions was nearly half.

Produced via immunoSEQ multiplex PCR; TCRdb's table is partial and in-frame only. In the table there are about 120,000 clones, roughly 90% of which are singletons. J lost 5 bases, V lost 6 bases, and 10 bases had no gene match. The CDR3 runs 15 residues. Per the germline V gene, CDR1 is SNHLY and CDR2 is FYNNEI. The count of this clone is one. Its matching antigen is unknown. The rearrangement links TRBV2 to TRBJ1-2; 9 bases fit TRBD1. Sequenced material: peripheral blood, taken on day 0 of AZD1222 vaccination. The source of this sequence is an adult in good health. As DNA, the CDR3 is TGTGCCAGCAGCCAACCGCGGACAGGGGAGTATGGCTACACCTTC. Amino acids: CASSQPRTGEYGYTF.